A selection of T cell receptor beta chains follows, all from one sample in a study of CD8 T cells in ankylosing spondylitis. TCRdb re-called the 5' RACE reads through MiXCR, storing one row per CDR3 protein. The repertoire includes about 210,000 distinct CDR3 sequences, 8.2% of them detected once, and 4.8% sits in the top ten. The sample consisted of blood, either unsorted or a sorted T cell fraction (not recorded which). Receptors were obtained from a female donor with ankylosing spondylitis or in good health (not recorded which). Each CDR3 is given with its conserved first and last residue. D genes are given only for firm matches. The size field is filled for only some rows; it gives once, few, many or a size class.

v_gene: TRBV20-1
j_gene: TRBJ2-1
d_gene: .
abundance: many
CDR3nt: TGCAGTGCTACCCAACTAGCCGGATATCACTACAATGAGCAGTTCTTC
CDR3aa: CSATQLAGYHYNEQFF

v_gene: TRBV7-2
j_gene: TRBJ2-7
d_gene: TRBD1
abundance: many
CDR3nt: TGTGCCAGCAGCACCTACAGGGGCTACGAGCAGTACTTC
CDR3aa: CASSTYRGYEQYF

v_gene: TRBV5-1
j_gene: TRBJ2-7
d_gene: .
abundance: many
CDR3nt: TGCGCCAGCAGCTTGAGGGGCCGTCCCTACGAGCAGTACTTC
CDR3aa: CASSLRGRPYEQYF

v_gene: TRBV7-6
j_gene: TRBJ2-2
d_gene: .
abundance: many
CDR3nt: TGTGCCAGCAGCTTAGGGGGAGTCGGGGAGCTGTTTTTT
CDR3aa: CASSLGGVGELFF

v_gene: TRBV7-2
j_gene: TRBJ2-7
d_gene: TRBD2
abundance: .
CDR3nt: TGTGCCAGCAGCTCTGGGGCTAGCGGCTCCTACGAGCAGTACTTC
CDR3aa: CASSSGASGSYEQYF

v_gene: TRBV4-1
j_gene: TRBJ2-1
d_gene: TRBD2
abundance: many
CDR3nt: TGCGCCAGCAGCCGAGCGGGATCCGACTACAATGAGCAGTTCTTC
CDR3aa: CASSRAGSDYNEQFF

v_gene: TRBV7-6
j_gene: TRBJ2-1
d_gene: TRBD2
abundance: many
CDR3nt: TGTGCCAGCAGCGTCTCCGGGACTACGTACAATGAGCAGTTCTTC
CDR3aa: CASSVSGTTYNEQFF

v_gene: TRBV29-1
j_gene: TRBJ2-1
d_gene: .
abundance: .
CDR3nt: TGCAGCGTTGAAGGCAGGGCCTACAATGAGCAGTTCTTC
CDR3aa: CSVEGRAYNEQFF

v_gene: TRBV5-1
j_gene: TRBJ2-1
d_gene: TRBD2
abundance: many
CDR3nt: TGCGCCAGCAGCTTGTGGAGCGGGAGTGATAATGAGCAGTTCTTC
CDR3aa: CASSLWSGSDNEQFF

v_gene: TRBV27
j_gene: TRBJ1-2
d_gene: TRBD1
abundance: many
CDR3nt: TGTGCCAGCAGTTTACAGGGACAGCTAGCATCTGGCTACACCTTC
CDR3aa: CASSLQGQLASGYTF

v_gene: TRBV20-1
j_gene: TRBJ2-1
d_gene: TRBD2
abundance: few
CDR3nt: TGCAGTGCTAGTCCCAGCGGGAGGTTGATCTTC
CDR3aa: CSASPSGRLIF

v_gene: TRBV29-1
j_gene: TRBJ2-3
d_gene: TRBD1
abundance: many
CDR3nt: TGCAGCGCCGGAAAGGGACAGGAGTATTTT
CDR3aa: CSAGKGQEYF

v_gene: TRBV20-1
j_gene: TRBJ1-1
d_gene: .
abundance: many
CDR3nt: TGCAGTGCTAGAGACACGGGTGGGCGGAACACTGAAGCTTTCTTT
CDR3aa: CSARDTGGRNTEAFF

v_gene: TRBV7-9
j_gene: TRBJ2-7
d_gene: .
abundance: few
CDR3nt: TGTGCCAGCAGCCTAGTCGGAGTCGTCGAGCAGTACTTC
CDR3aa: CASSLVGVVEQYF

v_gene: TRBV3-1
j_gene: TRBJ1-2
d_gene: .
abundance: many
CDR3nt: TGTGCCAGCAGCCAAGAGGGAGAGGGCTACACCTTC
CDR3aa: CASSQEGEGYTF

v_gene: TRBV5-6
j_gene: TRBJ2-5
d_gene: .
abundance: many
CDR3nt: TGTGCCAGCAGCTTGCCAGCGGGGACCCAGTACTTC
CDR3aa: CASSLPAGTQYF

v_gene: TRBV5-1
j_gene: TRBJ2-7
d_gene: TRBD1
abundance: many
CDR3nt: TGCGCCAGCAGCTTGGACAGGGGTGAACTCTACGAGCAGTACTTC
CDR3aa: CASSLDRGELYEQYF

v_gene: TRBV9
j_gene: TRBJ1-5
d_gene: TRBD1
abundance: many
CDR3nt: TGTGCCAGCAGCGTAGGAGACAGGGATGCTTATCAGCCCCAGCATTTT
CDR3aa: CASSVGDRDAYQPQHF

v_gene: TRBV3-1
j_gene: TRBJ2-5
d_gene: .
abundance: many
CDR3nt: TGTGCCAGCAGCCAAGAAGGAATACAGGGTGGAGAGACCCAGTACTTC
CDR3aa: CASSQEGIQGGETQYF

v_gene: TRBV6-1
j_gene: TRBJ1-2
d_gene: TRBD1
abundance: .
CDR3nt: TGTGCCAGCAGTCCTGGACAGGGGGCGCTTGGCTACACCTTC
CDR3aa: CASSPGQGALGYTF

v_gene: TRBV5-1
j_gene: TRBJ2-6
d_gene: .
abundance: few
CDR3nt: TGCGCCAGCAGCTCCGAGGGGGCTGGGGCCAACGTCCTGACTTTC
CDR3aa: CASSSEGAGANVLTF

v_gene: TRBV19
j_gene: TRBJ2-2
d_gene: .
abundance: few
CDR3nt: TGTGCCAGTAAGGACACGAACACCGGGGAGCTGTTTTTT
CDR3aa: CASKDTNTGELFF

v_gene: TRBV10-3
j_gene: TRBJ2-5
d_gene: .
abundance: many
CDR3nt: TGTGCCATCAGTGACAGTACCCAAGAGACCCAGTACTTC
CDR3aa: CAISDSTQETQYF

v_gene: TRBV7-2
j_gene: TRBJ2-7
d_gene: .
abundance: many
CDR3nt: TGTGCCAGCAGCCCCAGGGGTCAGGACGAGCAGTACTTC
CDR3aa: CASSPRGQDEQYF

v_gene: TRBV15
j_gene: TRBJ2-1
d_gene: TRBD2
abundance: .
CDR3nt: TGTGCCACCAGCAGACCACTAGCGGGAGTGGATGAGCAGTTCTTC
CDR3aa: CATSRPLAGVDEQFF

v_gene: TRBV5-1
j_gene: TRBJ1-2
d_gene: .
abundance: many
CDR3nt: TGCGCCAGCAGCACAGACACCCCGGGAGTCGATGGCTACACCTTC
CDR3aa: CASSTDTPGVDGYTF

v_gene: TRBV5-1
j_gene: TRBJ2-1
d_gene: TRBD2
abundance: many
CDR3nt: TGCGCCAGCAGCCTATACGAGGGGACTAGCGGGAGGCCCTACAATGAGCAGTTCTTC
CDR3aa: CASSLYEGTSGRPYNEQFF

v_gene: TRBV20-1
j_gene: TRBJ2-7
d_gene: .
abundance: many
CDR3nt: TGCAGTGCCATGCGGGACACCCTGGAGCAGTACTTC
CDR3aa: CSAMRDTLEQYF

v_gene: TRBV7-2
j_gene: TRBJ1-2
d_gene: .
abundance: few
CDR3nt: TGTGCCAGCAGCTTAAACCCCACCGGACTCTATGGCTACACCTTC
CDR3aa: CASSLNPTGLYGYTF

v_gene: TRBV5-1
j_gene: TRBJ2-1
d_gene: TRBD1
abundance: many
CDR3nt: TGCGCCAGCAGCTTTTTGAGAGGACAGGGGACTGAGCAGTTCTTC
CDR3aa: CASSFLRGQGTEQFF

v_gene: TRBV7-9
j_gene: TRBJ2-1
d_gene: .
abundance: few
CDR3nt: TGTGCCAGCAGCTTCGGGGGAGTTGAGCAGTTCTTC
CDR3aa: CASSFGGVEQFF

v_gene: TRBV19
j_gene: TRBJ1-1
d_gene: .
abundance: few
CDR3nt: TGTGCCAGTAGTATTGCCCGACCCCCGGAAGCTTTCTTT
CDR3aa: CASSIARPPEAFF

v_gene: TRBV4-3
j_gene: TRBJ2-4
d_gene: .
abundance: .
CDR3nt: TGCGCCAGCAGCCAAGATGCGGGGTCCGGCATTCAGTACTTC
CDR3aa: CASSQDAGSGIQYF

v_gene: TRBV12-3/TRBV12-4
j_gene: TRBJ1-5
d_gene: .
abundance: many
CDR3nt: TGTGCCAGCAGTTTAGGAGGGGTTAATCAGCCCCAGCATTTT
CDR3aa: CASSLGGVNQPQHF

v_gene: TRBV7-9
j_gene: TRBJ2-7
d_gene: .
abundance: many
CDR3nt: TGTGCCAGCAGCTTAAGAGTAGCAGACGCATCCTACGAGCAGTACTTC
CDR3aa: CASSLRVADASYEQYF

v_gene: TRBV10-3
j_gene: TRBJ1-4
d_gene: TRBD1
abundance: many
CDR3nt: TGTGCCATCAGAGCCGGGACAGGGGATAATGAAAAACTGTTTTTT
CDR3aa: CAIRAGTGDNEKLFF

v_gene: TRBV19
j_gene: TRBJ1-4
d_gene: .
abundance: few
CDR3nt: TGTGCCAGTAGTATCAGGGGCACGCGTCCGGGGGAAAAACTGTTTTTT
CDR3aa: CASSIRGTRPGEKLFF

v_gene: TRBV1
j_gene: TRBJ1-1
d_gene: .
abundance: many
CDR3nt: TGCACCAGCAGCCAAGATGCGGGGGCGCCCACTTTCTTT
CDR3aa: CTSSQDAGAPTFF

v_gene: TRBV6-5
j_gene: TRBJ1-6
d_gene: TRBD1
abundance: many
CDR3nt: TGTGCCAGCAGTTACTCGACAGGGCAAAATTCACCCCTCCACTTT
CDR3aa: CASSYSTGQNSPLHF

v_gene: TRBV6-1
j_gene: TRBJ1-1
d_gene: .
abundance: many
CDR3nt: TGTGCCAGCAGAGTCGGGCAGGGAAGAGGCGTGAACACTGAAGCTTTCTTT
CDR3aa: CASRVGQGRGVNTEAFF

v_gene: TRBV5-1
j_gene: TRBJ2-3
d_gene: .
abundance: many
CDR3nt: TGCGCCAGCAGCTCTGGGGGGTCTGCAGATACGCAGTATTTT
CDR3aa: CASSSGGSADTQYF

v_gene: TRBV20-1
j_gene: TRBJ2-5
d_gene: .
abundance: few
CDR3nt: TGCAGTGCTAGAAGCCCGAGGGGCCGTAAAGAGACCCAGTACTTC
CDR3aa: CSARSPRGRKETQYF

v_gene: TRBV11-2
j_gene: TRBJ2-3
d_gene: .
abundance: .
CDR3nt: TGTGCCAGCAGCTTAGATGGCAAAGGGGCAGATACGCAGTATTTT
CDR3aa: CASSLDGKGADTQYF

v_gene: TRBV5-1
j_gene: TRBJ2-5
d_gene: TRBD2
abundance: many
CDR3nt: TGCGCCAGCAGCTTGCGGGAGGGGCCCCAAGAGACCCAGTACTTC
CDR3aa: CASSLREGPQETQYF

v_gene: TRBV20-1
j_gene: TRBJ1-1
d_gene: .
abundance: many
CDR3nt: TGCAGTGCTAGCGGGTGGACAGTCCGGTTCCAAGCTTTCTTT
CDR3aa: CSASGWTVRFQAFF

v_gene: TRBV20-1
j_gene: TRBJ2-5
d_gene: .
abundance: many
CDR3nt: TGCAGTGCCCTCAAGTCTGCTCCCCTGCAAGAGACCCAGTACTTC
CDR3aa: CSALKSAPLQETQYF

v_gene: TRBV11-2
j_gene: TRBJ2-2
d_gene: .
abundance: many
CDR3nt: TGTGCCAGCAGCCCCTTAGGCAGGGCAACTGGGGAGCTGTTTTTT
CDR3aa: CASSPLGRATGELFF

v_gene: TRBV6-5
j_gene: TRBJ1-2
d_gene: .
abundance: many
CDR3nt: TGTGCCAGCAGTTACGACAGAACTAACTATGGCTACACCTTC
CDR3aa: CASSYDRTNYGYTF

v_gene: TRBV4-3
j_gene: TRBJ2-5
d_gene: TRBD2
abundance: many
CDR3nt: TGCGCCAGCAGCCAAGATCTCAGCGGGAGTTATTTAGAGACCCAGTACTTC
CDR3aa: CASSQDLSGSYLETQYF

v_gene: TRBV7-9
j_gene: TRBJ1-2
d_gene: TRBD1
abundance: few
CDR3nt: TGTGCCAGCAGCTCGGACAGGGTCCCCTATGGCTACACCTTC
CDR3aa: CASSSDRVPYGYTF